This T cell receptor beta chain is drawn from a study of a mutant IDH1 vaccine in newly diagnosed glioma. Study at large: Onset of vaccination occurred 4-6 weeks following radiotherapy alone, or with temozolomide cycles. A roughly 60% male, approximately 40% female split and a mean age of around 37 years characterized treated patients. The therapy given earlier, which was standard therapy, consisted of radiotherapy, temozolomide, or both, and most of the patients received both. Notes on the study in general: Changes in the top peripheral T cell clonotypes seemingly had no bearing on pseudoprogression.

Here immunoSEQ multiplex PCR was the method, and the copy in TCRdb shows in-frame clones only, minus some. Among over 50,000 clones listed, about 87% were seen once. Looked up from germline, CDR1 is LNHNV and CDR2 is YYDKDF (reference sequence). There are 16 residues in the CDR3. V was pared by 0 bases and J by 4 bases, with 15 bases between. In regard to this clone: The antigen remains undetermined.

Time point defined: week 5, during vaccination. Vaccination used 300 ug of mutant IDH1 20-mer peptide per dose, with topical imiquimod. V gene TRBV15 combines with J gene TRBJ1-2; D remains ambiguous. The receptor comes from a woman aged 35 to 49 with glioma. The source was PBMCs, collected from a glioma patient whose treatment included an IDH1 peptide vaccine. The CDR3 nucleotides read TGTGCCACCAGCAGAGATCAACAGTATAGTGCCTATGGCTACACCTTC. Translated: CATSRDQQYSAYGYTF.